This T cell receptor beta chain was identified during a study of a mutant IDH1 vaccine in newly diagnosed glioma. Overall study context: Vaccines began 4-6 weeks after radiotherapy alone, or with temozolomide cycles. Treated patients were approximately 62% male, roughly 40% female, mean age 40.4 years. Broader study findings: Immune responses induced by vaccination arose in 90% to 95% of the patients.

Profiled with immunoSEQ multiplex PCR; TCRdb holds only in-frame clones, not every one. The sample records around 66,000 clones, 80% being singletons. Points on this clone: Its matching antigen is unknown.

The sample's time point: week 11, during vaccination. Vaccinated patients received 300 ug of mutant IDH1 20-mer peptide per dose, with topical imiquimod. Tumors from donors were new WHO grade 3 or 4 IDH1-mutant astrocytomas with ATRX loss. The clonotype originates from a man aged 45-65 years with glioma. This specimen consisted of PBMCs, obtained from a glioma patient whose treatment included an IDH1 peptide vaccine.

The CDR3 spells CASRDSSSGNTIYF. In DNA, the CDR3 is TGTGCCAGTAGGGACAGCTCCTCTGGAAACACCATATATTTT. The chain couples TRBV19 to TRBJ1-3; a possible D gene is TRBD1 (6 bases). The CDR3 covers 14 residues. V shed 6 bases and J shed 0 bases, with 9 bases lying between them. CDR1 and CDR2 (germline): LNHDA, SQIVND (reference sequence).